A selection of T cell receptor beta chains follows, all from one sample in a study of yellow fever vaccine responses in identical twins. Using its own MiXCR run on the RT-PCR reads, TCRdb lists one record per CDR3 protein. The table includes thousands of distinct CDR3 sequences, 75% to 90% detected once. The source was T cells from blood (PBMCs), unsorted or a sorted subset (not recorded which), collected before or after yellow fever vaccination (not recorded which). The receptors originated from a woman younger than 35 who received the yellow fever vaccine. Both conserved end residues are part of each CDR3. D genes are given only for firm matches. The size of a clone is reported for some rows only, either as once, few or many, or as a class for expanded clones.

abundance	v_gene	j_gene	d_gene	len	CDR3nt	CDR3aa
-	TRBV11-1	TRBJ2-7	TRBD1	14	TGTGCCAGCAGTCGAGCCGGGACAGGGGATGAGCAGTACTTC	CASSRAGTGDEQYF
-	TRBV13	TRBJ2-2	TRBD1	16	TGTGCCAGCAAATATACAGGGGCCACGAACACCGGGGAGCTGTTTTTT	CASKYTGATNTGELFF
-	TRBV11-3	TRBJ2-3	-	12	TGTGCCAGCAGCTTTTGGGGGGACACGCAGTATTTT	CASSFWGDTQYF
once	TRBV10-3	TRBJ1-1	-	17	TGTGCCATCAGTGAGAATGGGGTGGGTGGAGGGTACACTGAAGCTTTCTTT	CAISENGVGGGYTEAFF
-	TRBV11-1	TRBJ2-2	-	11	TGTGCCAGCAGCCTCAGACAGGAGCTGTTTTTT	CASSLRQELFF
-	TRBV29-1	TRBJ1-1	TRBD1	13	TGCAGCGTCTTGACAGGGACGAACACTGAAGCTTTCTTT	CSVLTGTNTEAFF
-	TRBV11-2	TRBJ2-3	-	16	TGTGCCAGCAGCTTAGATCCAAGGAGAGCCACAGATACGCAGTATTTT	CASSLDPRRATDTQYF
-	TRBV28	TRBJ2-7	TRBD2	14	TGTGCCAGCAGTCCAGGGACTAGCGGGAAGGGGCAGTACTTC	CASSPGTSGKGQYF
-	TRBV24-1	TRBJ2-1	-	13	TGTGCCACCAGTTCGGGTAGCGTGGGCGAGCAGTTCTTC	CATSSGSVGEQFF
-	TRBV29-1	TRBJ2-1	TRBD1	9	TGCAGCGTGGACAGGGTCGCGTTCTTC	CSVDRVAFF
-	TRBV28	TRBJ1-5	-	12	TGTGCCAGCAGTTACAGCAATCAGCCCCAGCATTTT	CASSYSNQPQHF
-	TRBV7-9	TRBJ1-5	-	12	TGTGCCAGCAGCTTAACTAATCAGCCCCAGCATTTT	CASSLTNQPQHF
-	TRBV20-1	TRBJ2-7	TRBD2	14	TGCAGTGCTAGAGATACTAGCGGGTCCTACGAGCAGTACTTC	CSARDTSGSYEQYF
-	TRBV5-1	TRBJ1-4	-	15	TGCGCCAGCAGCTTGATTCCGACAGCTAATGAAAAACTGTTTTTT	CASSLIPTANEKLFF
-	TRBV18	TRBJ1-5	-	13	TGTGCCAGCTCACCGTTTCCCAATCAGCCCCAGCATTTT	CASSPFPNQPQHF
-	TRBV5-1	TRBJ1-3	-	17	TGCGCCAGCAGCGCCACCGGTACGGGGTTCTCTGGAAACACCATATATTTT	CASSATGTGFSGNTIYF